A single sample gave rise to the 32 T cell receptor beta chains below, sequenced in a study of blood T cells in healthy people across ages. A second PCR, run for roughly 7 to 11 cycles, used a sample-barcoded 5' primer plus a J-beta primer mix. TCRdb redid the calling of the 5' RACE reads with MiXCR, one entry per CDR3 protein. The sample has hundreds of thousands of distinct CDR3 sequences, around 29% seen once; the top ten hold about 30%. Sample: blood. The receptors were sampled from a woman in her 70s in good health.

The CDR3 is CATSRDRASPLHF. CDR3 coding DNA: TGTGCCACCAGCAGGGACAGAGCTTCACCCCTCCACTTT. The rearrangement links TRBV15 to TRBJ1-6, with a weak D call TRBD1 (6 bases). The germline V gene encodes CDR1 LNHNV and CDR2 YYDKDF (reference sequence). V dropped 3 bases and J dropped 9 bases, with 9 bases sitting between them. There are 13 residues in the CDR3.

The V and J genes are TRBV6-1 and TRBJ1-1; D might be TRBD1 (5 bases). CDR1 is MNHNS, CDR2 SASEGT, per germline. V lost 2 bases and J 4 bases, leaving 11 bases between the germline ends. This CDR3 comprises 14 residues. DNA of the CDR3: TGTGCCAGCAGTGAATCTGGGAGGGGCACTGAAGCTTTCTTT. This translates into CASSESGRGTEAFF.

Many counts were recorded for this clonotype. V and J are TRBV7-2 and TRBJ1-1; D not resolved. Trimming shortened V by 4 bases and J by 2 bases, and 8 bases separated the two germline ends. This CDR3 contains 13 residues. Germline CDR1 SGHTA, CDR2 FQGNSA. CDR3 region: CASSWGTNTEAFF. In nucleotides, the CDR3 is TGTGCCAGCAGCTGGGGAACAAACACTGAAGCTTTCTTT. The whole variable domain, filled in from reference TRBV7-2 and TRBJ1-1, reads GAGVSQSPSNKVTEKGKDVELRCDPISGHTALYWYRQSLGQGLEFLIYFQGNSAPDKSGLPSDRFSAERTGGSVSTLTIQRTQQEDSAVYLCASSWGTNTEAFFGQGTRLTVV.

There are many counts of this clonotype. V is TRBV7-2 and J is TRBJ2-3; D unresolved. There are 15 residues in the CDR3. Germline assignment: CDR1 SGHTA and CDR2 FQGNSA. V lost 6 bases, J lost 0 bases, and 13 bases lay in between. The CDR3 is CASRKQSSSTDTQYF. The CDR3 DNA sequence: TGTGCCAGCAGAAAACAGAGTTCTAGCACAGATACGCAGTATTTT.

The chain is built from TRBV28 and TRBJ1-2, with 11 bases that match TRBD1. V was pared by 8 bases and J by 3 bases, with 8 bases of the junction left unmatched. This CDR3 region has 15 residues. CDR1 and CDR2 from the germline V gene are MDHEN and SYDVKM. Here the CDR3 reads CASRHRTGGHYGYTF. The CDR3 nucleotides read TGTGCCAGCCGCCATAGGACAGGGGGCCACTATGGCTACACCTTC.

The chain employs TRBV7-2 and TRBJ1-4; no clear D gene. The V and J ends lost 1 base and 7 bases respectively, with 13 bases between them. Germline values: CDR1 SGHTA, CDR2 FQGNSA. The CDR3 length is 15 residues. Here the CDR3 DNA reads TGTGCCAGCAGCTTAGGAGGATCCGGTAGTGAAAAACTGTTTTTT. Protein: CASSLGGSGSEKLFF.

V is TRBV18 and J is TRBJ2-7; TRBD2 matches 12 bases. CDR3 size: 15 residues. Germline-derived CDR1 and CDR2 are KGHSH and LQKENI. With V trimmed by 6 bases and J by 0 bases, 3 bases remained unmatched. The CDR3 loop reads CASSSTSGGSYEQYF. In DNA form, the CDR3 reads TGTGCCAGCTCGTCGACTAGCGGGGGCTCCTACGAGCAGTACTTC.

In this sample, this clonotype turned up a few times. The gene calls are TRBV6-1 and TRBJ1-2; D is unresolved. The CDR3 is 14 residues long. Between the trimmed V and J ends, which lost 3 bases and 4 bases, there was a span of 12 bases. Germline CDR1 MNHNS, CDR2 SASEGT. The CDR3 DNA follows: TGTGCCAGCAGTGAGGGTTGGAGCTTCTATGGCTACACCTTC. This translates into CASSEGWSFYGYTF.

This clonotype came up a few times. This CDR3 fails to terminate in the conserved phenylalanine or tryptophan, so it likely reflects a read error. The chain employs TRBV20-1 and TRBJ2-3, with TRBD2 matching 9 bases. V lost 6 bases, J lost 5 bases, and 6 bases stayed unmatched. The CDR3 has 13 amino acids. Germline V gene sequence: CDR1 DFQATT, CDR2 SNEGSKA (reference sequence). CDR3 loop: CSARLAGLDTQYL. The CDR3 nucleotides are TGCAGTGCCCGGCTAGCGGGGTTAGATACGCAGTATCTT.

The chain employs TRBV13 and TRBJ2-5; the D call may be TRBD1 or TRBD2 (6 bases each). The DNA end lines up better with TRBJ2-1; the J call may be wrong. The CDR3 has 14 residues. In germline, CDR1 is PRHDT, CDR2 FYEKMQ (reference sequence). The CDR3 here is CASSWGAVNNEQFF. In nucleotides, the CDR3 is TGTGCCAGCAGCTGGGGGGCGGTTAACAATGAGCAGTTCTTC.

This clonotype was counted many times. CDR3 nucleotides: TGTGCCAGCAGTTCCGGGACTAGCGGGAGTGGTACTCAAGAGACCCAGTACTTC. The encoded protein is CASSSGTSGSGTQETQYF. This chain links TRBV28 with TRBJ2-5; TRBD2 aligns across 14 bases. CDR1 and CDR2 from the germline V gene are MDHEN and SYDVKM. The V segment lost 4 bases and the J segment 2 bases; nucleotides outside the gene matches: 9. This CDR3 comprises 18 residues.

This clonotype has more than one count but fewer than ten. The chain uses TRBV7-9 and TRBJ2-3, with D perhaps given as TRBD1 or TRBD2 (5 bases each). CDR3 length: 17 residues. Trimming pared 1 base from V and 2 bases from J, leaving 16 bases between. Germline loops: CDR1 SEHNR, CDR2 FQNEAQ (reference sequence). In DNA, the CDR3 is TGTGCCAGCAGCTTAGTTTGGGACCCTACTACCACAGATACGCAGTATTTT. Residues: CASSLVWDPTTTDTQYF.

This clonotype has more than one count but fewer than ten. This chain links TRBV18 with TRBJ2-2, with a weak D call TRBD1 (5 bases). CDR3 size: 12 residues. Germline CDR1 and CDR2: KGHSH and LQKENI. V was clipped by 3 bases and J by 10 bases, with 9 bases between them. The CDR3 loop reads CASSPQGQELFF. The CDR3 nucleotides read TGTGCCAGCTCACCCCAAGGACAGGAGCTGTTTTTT.

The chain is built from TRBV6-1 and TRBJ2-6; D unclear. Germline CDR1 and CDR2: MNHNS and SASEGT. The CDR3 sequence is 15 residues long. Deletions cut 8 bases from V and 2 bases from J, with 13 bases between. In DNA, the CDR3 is TGTGCCAGCGTTAGTACGGCGACTGGGGCCAACGTCCTGACTTTC. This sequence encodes CASVSTATGANVLTF.

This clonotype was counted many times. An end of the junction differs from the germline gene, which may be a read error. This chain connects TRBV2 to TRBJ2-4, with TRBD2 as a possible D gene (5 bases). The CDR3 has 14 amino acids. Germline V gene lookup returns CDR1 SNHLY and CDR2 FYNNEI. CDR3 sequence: CASSGGIAKNIQYF. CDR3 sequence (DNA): TGCGCCAGCAGCGGTGGGATAGCCAAAAACATTCAGTACTTC.

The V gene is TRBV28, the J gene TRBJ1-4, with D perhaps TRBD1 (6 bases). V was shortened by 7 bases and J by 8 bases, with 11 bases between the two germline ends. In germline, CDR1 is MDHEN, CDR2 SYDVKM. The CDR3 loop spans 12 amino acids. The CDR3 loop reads CASTVTGEKLFF. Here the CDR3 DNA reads TGTGCCAGCACGGTGACAGGAGAAAAACTGTTTTTT.

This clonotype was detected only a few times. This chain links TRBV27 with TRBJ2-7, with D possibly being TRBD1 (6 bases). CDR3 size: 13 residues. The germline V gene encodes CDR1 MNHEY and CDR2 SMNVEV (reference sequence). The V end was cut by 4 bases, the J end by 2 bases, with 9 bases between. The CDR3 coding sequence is TGTGCCAGCAGTTACGGGGACACCTACGAGCAGTACTTC. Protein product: CASSYGDTYEQYF.

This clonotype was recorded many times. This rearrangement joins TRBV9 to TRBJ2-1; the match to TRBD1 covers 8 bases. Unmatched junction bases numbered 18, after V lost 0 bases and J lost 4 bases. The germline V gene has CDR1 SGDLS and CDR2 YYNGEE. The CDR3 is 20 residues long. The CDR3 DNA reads TGTGCCAGCAGCGTAGCTTTTGGACAGGGAGTAGGAAGGGGGTACAATGAGCAGTTCTTC. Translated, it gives CASSVAFGQGVGRGYNEQFF. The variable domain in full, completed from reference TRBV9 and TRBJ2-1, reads DSGVTQTPKHLITATGQRVTLRCSPRSGDLSVYWYQQSLDQGLQFLIQYYNGEERAKGNILERFSAQQFPDLHSELNLSSLELGDSALYFCASSVAFGQGVGRGYNEQFFGPGTRLTVL.

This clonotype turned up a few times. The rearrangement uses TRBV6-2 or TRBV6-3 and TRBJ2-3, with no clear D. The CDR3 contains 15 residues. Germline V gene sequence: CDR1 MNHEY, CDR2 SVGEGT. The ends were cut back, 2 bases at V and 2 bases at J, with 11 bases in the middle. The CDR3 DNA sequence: TGTGCCAGCAGTTACATGAACGACCCCACAGATACGCAGTATTTT. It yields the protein CASSYMNDPTDTQYF.

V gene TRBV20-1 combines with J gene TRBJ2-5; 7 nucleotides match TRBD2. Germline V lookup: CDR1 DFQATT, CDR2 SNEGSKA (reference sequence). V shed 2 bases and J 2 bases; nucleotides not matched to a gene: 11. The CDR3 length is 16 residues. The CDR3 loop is CSARRLADKTQETQYF. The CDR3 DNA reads TGCAGTGCTAGAAGGCTAGCGGATAAAACTCAAGAGACCCAGTACTTC.

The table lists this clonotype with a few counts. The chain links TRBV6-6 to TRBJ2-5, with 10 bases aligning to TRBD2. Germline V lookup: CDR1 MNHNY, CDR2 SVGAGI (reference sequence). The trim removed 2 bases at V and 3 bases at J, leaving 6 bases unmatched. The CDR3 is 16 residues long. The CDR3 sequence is CASSYRGTSEKETQYF. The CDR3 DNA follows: TGTGCCAGCAGTTACCGCGGGACTAGCGAGAAAGAGACCCAGTACTTC.

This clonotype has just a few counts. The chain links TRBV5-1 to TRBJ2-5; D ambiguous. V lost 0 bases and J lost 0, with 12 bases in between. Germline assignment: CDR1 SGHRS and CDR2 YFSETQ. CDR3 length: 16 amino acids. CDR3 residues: CASSLAVIRDQETQYF. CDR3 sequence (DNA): TGCGCCAGCAGCTTGGCTGTTATCCGGGACCAAGAGACCCAGTACTTC.

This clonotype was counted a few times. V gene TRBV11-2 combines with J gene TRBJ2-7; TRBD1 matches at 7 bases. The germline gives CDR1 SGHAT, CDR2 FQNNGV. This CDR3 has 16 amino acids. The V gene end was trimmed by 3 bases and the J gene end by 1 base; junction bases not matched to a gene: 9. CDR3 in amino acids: CASSFGRGGASYEQYF. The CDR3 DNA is TGTGCCAGCAGCTTCGGGCGAGGGGGCGCTTCCTACGAGCAGTACTTC.

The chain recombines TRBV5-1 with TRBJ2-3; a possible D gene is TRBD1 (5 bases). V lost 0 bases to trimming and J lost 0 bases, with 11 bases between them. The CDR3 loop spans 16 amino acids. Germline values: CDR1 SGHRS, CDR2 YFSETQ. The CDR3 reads CASSLEGQASTDTQYF. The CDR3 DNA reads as TGCGCCAGCAGCTTGGAGGGGCAGGCTAGCACAGATACGCAGTATTTT.

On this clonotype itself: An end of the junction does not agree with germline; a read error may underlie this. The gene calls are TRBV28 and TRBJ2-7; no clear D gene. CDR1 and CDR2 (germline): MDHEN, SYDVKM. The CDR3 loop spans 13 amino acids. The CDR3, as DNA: TGTGCCAGCAGTCTGGAATGGGCCTACGAGCGGTACTTC. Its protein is CASSLEWAYERYF.

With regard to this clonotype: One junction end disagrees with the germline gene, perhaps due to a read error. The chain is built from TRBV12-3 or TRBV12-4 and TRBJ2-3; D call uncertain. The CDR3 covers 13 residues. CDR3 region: CASSLAGTDAQYF. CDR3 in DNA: TGTGCCAGCAGTTTAGCCGGTACAGATGCGCAGTATTTT.

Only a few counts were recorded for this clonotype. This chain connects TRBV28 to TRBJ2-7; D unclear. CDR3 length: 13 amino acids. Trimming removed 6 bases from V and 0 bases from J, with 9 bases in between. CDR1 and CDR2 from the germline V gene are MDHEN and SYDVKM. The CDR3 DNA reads TGTGCCAGCAGCCCAGCTAGCTCCTACGAGCAGTACTTC. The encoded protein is CASSPASSYEQYF.

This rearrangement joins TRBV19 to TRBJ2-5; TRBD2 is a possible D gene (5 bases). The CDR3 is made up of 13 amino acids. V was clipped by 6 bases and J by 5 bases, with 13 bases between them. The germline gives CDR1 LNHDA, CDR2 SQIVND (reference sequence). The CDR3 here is CASSASRGETQYF. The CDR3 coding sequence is TGTGCCAGTAGCGCGTCCCGAGGGGAGACCCAGTACTTC.

CDR3 sequence (DNA): TGTGCCACCAGTGATCGGAAGGCGGGACTAGCCCCCGGGGAGCTGTTTTTT. Protein: CATSDRKAGLAPGELFF. This chain uses TRBV24-1 with TRBJ2-2; 9 nucleotides align to TRBD2. Looked up from germline, CDR1 is KGHDR and CDR2 is SFDVKD. CDR3 length: 17 residues. V trimming: 3 bases; J trimming: 6 bases; junction bases outside the gene matches: 10.

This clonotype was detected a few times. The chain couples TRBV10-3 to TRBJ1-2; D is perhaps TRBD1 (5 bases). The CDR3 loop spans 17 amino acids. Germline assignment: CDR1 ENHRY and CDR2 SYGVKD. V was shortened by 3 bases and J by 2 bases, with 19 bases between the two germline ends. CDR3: CAISEGFRTGENYGYTF. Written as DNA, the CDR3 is TGTGCCATCAGTGAAGGTTTTCGTACAGGCGAGAACTATGGCTACACCTTC.

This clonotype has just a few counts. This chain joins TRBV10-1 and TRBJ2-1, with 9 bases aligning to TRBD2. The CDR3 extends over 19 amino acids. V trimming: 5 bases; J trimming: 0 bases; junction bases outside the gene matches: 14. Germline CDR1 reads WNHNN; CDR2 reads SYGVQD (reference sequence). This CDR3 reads CASSRTSGYDTSSYNEQFF. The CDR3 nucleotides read TGCGCCAGCAGTAGAACTAGCGGGTATGATACCAGCTCCTACAATGAGCAGTTCTTC.

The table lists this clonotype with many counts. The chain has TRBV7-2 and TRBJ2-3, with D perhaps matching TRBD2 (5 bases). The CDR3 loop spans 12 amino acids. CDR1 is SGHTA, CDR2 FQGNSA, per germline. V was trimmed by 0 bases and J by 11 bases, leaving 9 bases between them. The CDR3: CASSLAPGWQYF. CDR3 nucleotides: TGTGCCAGCAGCTTAGCTCCGGGATGGCAGTATTTT.